This entry lists 9 T cell receptor beta chains sequenced from one sample in a study of cytomegalovirus exposure and HLA in healthy donors. The PCR had 60 Vbeta and 13 Jbeta primers. This table comes from immunoSEQ multiplex PCR, and its TCRdb copy is limited to in-frame clones, with some not included. The table shows 150,000 to 200,000 clones, with 75% to 90% occurring only once. The specimen was PBMCs. Receptor source: a woman younger than 35 in good health and CMV-seronegative.

The rearrangement uses TRBV7-9 and TRBJ2-3; no reliable D call. V lost 2 bases, J lost 0 bases, and 12 bases lay in between. This CDR3 contains 16 residues. CDR1 and CDR2 (germline): SEHNR, FQNEAQ (reference sequence). The CDR3: CASSLLSATSTDTQYF. The DNA of the CDR3 is TGTGCCAGCAGCTTATTGTCCGCAACTAGCACAGATACGCAGTATTTT.

This clone was seen only once. The gene calls are TRBV6-1 and TRBJ1-6, with D tentatively TRBD1 (6 bases). Germline CDR1 MNHNS, CDR2 SASEGT. This CDR3 spans 17 amino acids. Deletions cut 3 bases from V and 4 bases from J, with 16 bases between. The chain's CDR3 is CASSELQGTIYNSPLHF. The CDR3 DNA is TGTGCCAGCAGTGAGTTACAGGGAACCATTTATAATTCACCCCTCCACTTT.

The chain carries TRBV28 and TRBJ1-6; perhaps TRBD1 as D (5 bases). The CDR3 loop spans 15 amino acids. Trimming took 6 bases from V and 2 from J, leaving 11 bases between them. Per the germline V gene, CDR1 is MDHEN and CDR2 is SYDVKM. CDR3 in DNA: TGTGCCAGCAGCCTAGCGACAGCCTATAATTCACCCCTCCACTTT. This codes for CASSLATAYNSPLHF. The entire variable domain, with the rest obtained from reference TRBV28 and TRBJ1-6, is as follows: DVKVTQSSRYLVKRTGEKVFLECVQDMDHENMFWYRQDPGLGLRLIYFSYDVKMKEKGDIPEGYSVSREKKERFSLILESASTNQTSMYLCASSLATAYNSPLHFGNGTRLTVT.

V is TRBV7-9 and J is TRBJ2-7, with 9 bases identical to TRBD1. With V trimmed by 5 bases and J by 0 bases, 5 bases remained unmatched. The CDR3 contains 15 residues. Germline V CDR1 and CDR2: SEHNR, FQNEAQ (reference sequence). The CDR3 is CASSQGTGRSYEQYF. The DNA of the CDR3 is TGTGCCAGCAGCCAGGGGACAGGGCGCTCCTACGAGCAGTACTTC.

This sequence joins TRBV5-4 and TRBJ2-7, with 11 nucleotides matching TRBD2. The CDR3 is 15 amino acids. The ends lost 1 base at V and 4 bases at J; junction bases unmatched: 4. CDR1 and CDR2 (germline): SGHNT, YYREEE (reference sequence). The DNA of the CDR3 is TGTGCCAGCAGCTTGCCTCTAGCGGGGGGTTACGAGCAGTACTTC. Protein sequence: CASSLPLAGGYEQYF.

A word on this clone: Other DNA sequences of this sample code for an identical CDR3. DNA for the CDR3: TGTGCCAGCAGGGAGGGACAGTTGAACACTGAAGCTTTCTTT. Translated: CASREGQLNTEAFF. V is TRBV2 and J is TRBJ1-1; 7 positions match TRBD1. The CDR3 contains 14 residues. J lost 0 bases, V lost 6 bases, and 4 bases had no gene match. CDR1 is SNHLY and CDR2 is FYNNEI in the germline V gene.

The chain recombines TRBV2 with TRBJ1-2, with 9 nucleotides matching TRBD1. Trimming took 5 bases from V and 13 from J; bases not matched to a gene: 8. Germline loops: CDR1 SNHLY, CDR2 FYNNEI. This CDR3 region has 12 residues. The CDR3 loop is CASSPWGQGGTF. The CDR3 nucleotides are TGTGCCAGCAGTCCCTGGGGACAGGGAGGCACCTTC.

This chain links TRBV4-1 with TRBJ2-1, with TRBD2 matching 7 bases. Germline CDR1 MGHRA, CDR2 YSYEKL. This CDR3 region has 17 residues. With V trimmed by 1 base and J by 8 bases, 14 bases remained unmatched. CDR3 amino acids: CASSQGFRTSGGDEQFF. CDR3 coding DNA: TGCGCCAGCAGCCAAGGGTTCAGGACTAGTGGGGGGGATGAGCAGTTCTTC.

The chain is built from TRBV7-3 and TRBJ2-3, with TRBD2 matching 14 bases. From germline, CDR1 is SGHTA and CDR2 FQGTGA. The length of the CDR3 is 18 residues. The trim removed 4 bases at V and 6 bases at J, leaving 12 bases unmatched. CDR3 coding DNA: TGTGCCAGCAGCTGGGGACTAGCGGGAGTTCCACAAGGGGATACGCAGTATTTT. It is translated as CASSWGLAGVPQGDTQYF.